The clone carrying this T cell receptor beta chain showed up just a few times. Trimming at V came to 7 bases and at J to 6 bases, leaving 2 bases not matched to a gene. CDR3 length: 13 residues. From germline, CDR1 is SQVTM and CDR2 ANQGSEA. The entry originates in a study of T-cell reconstitution after alpha-beta-depleted transplantation in children. Unique molecular identifiers were used in preparing the TCRbeta library. TCRdb itself ran the PCR reads through MiXCR, one entry per CDR3 protein. The sample includes around 380,000 distinct CDR3 sequences, about a tenth of them seen just once. The sequence was obtained from a human donor who donated a stem cell graft to a child with acute myeloid leukemia. Sample: PBMCs from the stem cell graft donor, taken from the stem cell graft. The gene calls are TRBV29-1 and TRBJ2-2; 13 nucleotides agree with TRBD2. The CDR3 region has the DNA TGCAGCGGGGGACTAGCGGGGTCCGGGGAGCTGTTTTTT. Translation: CSGGLAGSGELFF.